One sample yielded the 22 T cell receptor delta chains listed below, sequenced in a study of Vδ1+ human thymocytes. Study results and caveats: Thymic TRG and TRD repertoires appeared highly polyclonal.

RNA was extracted from the cells and then reverse transcribed. CDR3 amplicons came from multiplex PCR with pooled V-gene forward and constant-region reverse primers. TCRdb reanalyzed the multiplex PCR reads using CATT. The sample comprises 45,000 to 75,000 delta-chain clones, about 16% of which are singletons, and over 0.35% rests with the top ten. No antigens are known for them. Sequenced: Vdelta1+ gamma-delta thymocytes from the thymus. As to subset: FACS-sorted CD3+ TCRalphabeta- TCRVdelta1+ TCRVdelta2- thymocytes. The origin of the receptors is a girl less than two years old who had congenital heart surgery.

The chain uses TRDV1 and TRDJ1, with D perhaps matching TRDD3 (5 bases). The CDR3 totals 19 residues. Trimming shortened V by 4 bases and J by 0 bases, and 24 bases separated the two germline ends. Germline CDR1 and CDR2: TSWWSYY and QGS. This chain's CDR3 is CALGVGLYSWDNHTDKLIF. CDR3 sequence (DNA): TGTGCTCTTGGGGTCGGTCTCTATAGCTGGGACAATCACACCGATAAACTCATCTTT.

Comment on this clone: At one of its ends the junction is not consistent with the germline gene, which may arise from a read error. The chain is built from TRDV2 and TRDJ1; the match to TRDD3 covers 12 bases. This CDR3 comprises 17 residues. Germline CDR1 reads GEAIGNYY; CDR2 reads EKD. Here the CDR3 DNA reads TGTGCCTGTGACACCTTTTTACTGGGGGATACCACCAATAAACTCATCTTT. Residues: CACDTFLLGDTTNKLIF.

There are a few counts of this clone. The chain has TRDV1 and TRDJ1; D is perhaps TRDD3 (6 bases). The CDR3 is 17 residues long. V was trimmed by 6 bases and J by 4 bases, leaving 24 bases between them. Germline CDR1 is TSWWSYY and CDR2 is QGS. CDR3 bases: TGTGCTCTTGGCATGATCGAGGTACTGGGTAGGAACGATAAACTCATCTTT. It yields the protein CALGMIEVLGRNDKLIF.

This clone was seen a handful of times. The chain employs TRDV1 and TRDJ1; TRDD3 agrees at 12 bases. This CDR3 region has 20 residues. CDR1 and CDR2 (germline): TSWWSYY, QGS. The V and J ends lost 2 bases and 1 base, in that order; junction bases with no gene match: 14. CDR3 nucleotide sequence: TGTGCTCTTGGGGAATTCCCGTACTGGGGGATACTAGGGGGCACCGATAAACTCATCTTT. Amino acids: CALGEFPYWGILGGTDKLIF.

This clone was detected once. This rearrangement joins TRDV1 to TRDJ1, with D possibly TRDD3 on 10 matching bases. The V end was cut by 2 bases, the J end by 1 base, with 38 bases between. The CDR3 extends over 24 amino acids. CDR1 and CDR2 (germline): TSWWSYY, QGS. The DNA of the CDR3 is TGTGCTCTTGGGGAAGCGAGCTCCTTCCTACGGATACTGGGGGATGCTTTTCCCACCGATAAACTCATCTTT. This translates into CALGEASSFLRILGDAFPTDKLIF.

V usage is TRDV1 and J usage is TRDJ1; D tentatively reads TRDD2 or TRDD3 (8 bases each). CDR1 is TSWWSYY, CDR2 QGS, per germline. This CDR3 is built from 20 residues. Trimming shortened V by 2 bases and J by 0 bases, and 25 bases separated the two germline ends. The chain's CDR3 is CALGETSYVGWGTYTDKLIF. CDR3 coding DNA: TGTGCTCTTGGGGAAACTTCCTACGTCGGCTGGGGGACCTACACCGATAAACTCATCTTT.

The chain carries TRDV1 and TRDJ1; TRDD3 agrees at 7 bases. Trimming cost V 5 bases and J 0 bases; bases outside gene matches: 12. This CDR3 has 17 residues. Looked up from germline, CDR1 is TSWWSYY and CDR2 is QGS. The CDR3 reads CALGTILLGRHTDKLIF. DNA for the CDR3: TGTGCTCTTGGGACTATACTACTGGGGAGGCACACCGATAAACTCATCTTT.

This clone has only a few counts. Other nucleotide sequences from this sample produce the same CDR3. This sequence joins TRDV2 and TRDJ1; 9 nucleotides agree with TRDD3. After removal of 0 bases from V and 3 bases from J, the junction contained 16 bases not matched to a gene. The CDR3 covers 19 residues. Germline CDR1 and CDR2: GEAIGNYY and EKD. The CDR3 is CACDTGTGGLEVKSDKLIF. The CDR3 DNA reads as TGTGCCTGTGACACCGGGACTGGGGGACTGGAAGTCAAATCCGATAAACTCATCTTT.

In its sample, this clone was seen a few times. The rearrangement joins TRDV1 to TRDJ1; 13 nucleotides agree with TRDD3. The CDR3 is made up of 20 amino acids. Germline-derived CDR1 and CDR2 are TSWWSYY and QGS. Trimming cost V 0 bases and J 3 bases; bases outside gene matches: 13. Here the CDR3 reads CALGELLPRVLGDTSDKLIF. The CDR3 DNA reads as TGTGCTCTTGGGGAACTCCTTCCTCGAGTACTGGGGGATACGTCCGATAAACTCATCTTT.

V usage is TRDV1 and J usage is TRDJ1; 8 nucleotides align to TRDD3. The CDR3 has 18 residues. The V and J ends lost 2 bases and 0 bases, in that order; junction bases with no gene match: 11. Germline CDR1 and CDR2: TSWWSYY and QGS. The CDR3 sequence is CALGEFVLGDTYTDKLIF. In DNA, the CDR3 is TGTGCTCTTGGGGAATTCGTCCTGGGGGACACGTACACCGATAAACTCATCTTT.

This clone was seen a single time. J is TRDJ1 and V is TRDV1, with 7 bases matching TRDD2. Germline V CDR1 and CDR2: TSWWSYY, QGS. V lost 4 bases and J lost 2; bases outside the gene matches: 4. The CDR3 has 14 residues. The CDR3 loop reads CALGGTLPTDKLIF. The CDR3 DNA sequence: TGTGCTCTTGGGGGAACCCTTCCTACCGATAAACTCATCTTT.

The genes are TRDV1 and TRDJ1; 7 bases line up with TRDD3. CDR3 length: 18 residues. The germline V gene encodes CDR1 TSWWSYY and CDR2 QGS. V dropped 4 bases and J dropped 10; count of bases not matched to a gene: 24. The CDR3 DNA follows: TGTGCTCTTGGGGCTAGCGGCGGATACGAGGACGGCGGTCCCGGACTCATCTTT. Protein: CALGASGGYEDGGPGLIF.

The chain combines TRDV1 with TRDJ1, with TRDD3 matching over 9 bases. Germline assignment: CDR1 TSWWSYY and CDR2 QGS. The CDR3 sequence is 17 residues long. J gave up 7 bases and V 3 bases, and 15 bases lay outside the gene matches. The CDR3 loop reads CALGDLLPYWGTSKLIF. Written as DNA, the CDR3 is TGTGCTCTTGGGGACCTCCTCCCTTACTGGGGGACCTCTAAACTCATCTTT.

V usage is TRDV1 and J usage is TRDJ1; 9 bases line up with TRDD3. The trim removed 7 bases at V and 10 bases at J, leaving 16 bases unmatched. The CDR3 consists of 15 residues. The germline V gene has CDR1 TSWWSYY and CDR2 QGS. CDR3 amino acids: CALASRSPGIRGLIF. The CDR3 region has the DNA TGTGCTCTTGCCTCCCGATCCCCGGGGATACGTGGACTCATCTTT.

In its sample, this clone is medium-sized. The rearrangement joins TRDV2 to TRDJ1, with 11 bases that match TRDD3. The CDR3 loop spans 17 amino acids. CDR1 and CDR2 (germline): GEAIGNYY, EKD. V shed 5 bases, J shed 9 bases, and the junction held 19 bases outside the gene matches. The CDR3 here is CACVLLQRLGDTGELIF. The CDR3 region has the DNA TGTGCCTGTGTCCTACTTCAAAGGCTGGGGGATACCGGGGAACTCATCTTT.

The sample holds a few counts of this clone. V usage is TRDV1 and J usage is TRDJ1, with 8 bases that match TRDD3. The CDR3 totals 19 residues. V trimming: 6 bases; J trimming: 0 bases; junction bases outside the gene matches: 18. Germline lookup yields CDR1 TSWWSYY and CDR2 QGS. The CDR3 spells CALGPKTRAGGPYTDKLIF. CDR3 bases: TGTGCTCTTGGACCTAAAACTAGGGCTGGGGGACCGTACACCGATAAACTCATCTTT.

The chain links TRDV1 to TRDJ1, with 8 positions matching TRDD2. The CDR3 runs 18 residues. Germline trimming cut 4 bases from V and 0 bases from J; bases unmatched to any gene: 13. The germline CDR1 and CDR2 sequences are TSWWSYY and QGS. The CDR3: CALGGFLHTTPYTDKLIF. The CDR3 DNA follows: TGTGCTCTTGGGGGCTTCCTACATACGACCCCGTACACCGATAAACTCATCTTT.

The chain is built from TRDV1 and TRDJ1, with D possibly matching TRDD3 (5 bases). Germline V gene lookup returns CDR1 TSWWSYY and CDR2 QGS. The length of the CDR3 is 17 residues. Trimming cost V 5 bases and J 0 bases, with 19 bases left between them. The CDR3 loop reads CALGKGGGPPYTDKLIF. CDR3 sequence (DNA): TGTGCTCTTGGGAAGGGGGGGGGGCCCCCGTACACCGATAAACTCATCTTT.

Comments on this clone: The junction departs from the called germline gene at one end, perhaps through a read error. The sample carries other DNA sequences with the same CDR3. The J gene is TRDJ1, the V gene TRDV1; 12 nucleotides agree with TRDD3. CDR3 length: 19 residues. Per the germline V gene, CDR1 is TSWWSYY and CDR2 is QGS. The CDR3 DNA sequence: TGTGCTCTTGGGGAACTATTCCCCATTACTGGGGGATACACAGATAAACTCATCTTT. Translating gives CALGELFPITGGYTDKLIF.

This clone was seen a handful of times. The V and J genes are TRDV1 and TRDJ1; D is possibly TRDD3 (5 bases). The CDR3 runs 18 residues. Trimming removed 3 bases at V and 3 bases at J, with 23 bases between. From germline, CDR1 is TSWWSYY and CDR2 QGS. The CDR3 DNA follows: TGTGCTCTTGGGGACTTTTCGTGGGGCATCAATACCCCCGATAAACTCATCTTT. It translates to CALGDFSWGINTPDKLIF.

The V call is TRDV1, the J call TRDJ1; no clear D gene. Trimming cost V 2 bases and J 7 bases, with 14 bases left between them. Germline CDR1 is TSWWSYY and CDR2 is QGS. The CDR3 covers 14 residues. The CDR3 reads CALGELNPGSKLIF. The CDR3, as DNA: TGTGCTCTTGGGGAATTAAACCCCGGTAGTAAACTCATCTTT.

This clone was detected a few times. The chain couples TRDV1 to TRDJ1; 7 bases align to TRDD2. Germline CDR1 and CDR2: TSWWSYY and QGS. The CDR3 consists of 20 residues. J gave up 0 bases and V 2 bases, and 18 bases lay outside the gene matches. The CDR3 loop reads CALGELGISYVLGYTDKLIF. CDR3 nucleotides: TGTGCTCTTGGGGAATTAGGGATTTCCTACGTCCTGGGCTACACCGATAAACTCATCTTT.